In its sample, the clone carrying this TCR beta chain was seen a few times. What it recognizes is unknown. This sample is drawn from a study of T cell repertoires in cytomegalovirus infection. V dropped 5 bases and J dropped 5 bases, with 16 bases sitting between them. From germline, CDR1 is SGHVS and CDR2 FQNEAQ. The CDR3 loop spans 15 amino acids. TCRdb itself ran the reads through MiXCR, one entry per CDR3 protein. Among 200,000 to 250,000 distinct CDR3 sequences, 35% to 40% were seen once, and the ten largest hold approximately 60%. This sequence was found in a human donor in good health (CMV status not recorded). Some clones in this sample may be carry-over from other donors' samples. The source was CD8+ T cells from cultured PBMCs, collected from culture after CMV antigen stimulation. The chain is built from TRBV7-8 and TRBJ1-5; no definite D call. CDR3 loop: CASSLRRWSDQPQHF. The CDR3 nucleotides read TGTGCCAGCAGCCTTAGAAGGTGGTCGGATCAGCCCCAGCATTTT. Using reference TRBV7-8 and TRBJ1-5 for the parts outside the CDR3, the full variable domain is GAGVSQSPRYKVAKRGQDVALRCDPISGHVSLFWYQQALGQGPEFLTYFQNEAQLDKSGLPSDRFFAERPEGSVSTLKIQRTQQEDSAVYLCASSLRRWSDQPQHFGDGTRLSIL.